The present TCR beta chain was sequenced within a study of human T cells and chemical hapten exposure. The study's findings and limits: High-frequency TCRs, those above 1 in 1000, stayed the same after DPC sensitization.

MiXCR was run by TCRdb on the RACE reads, yielding one entry per CDR3 protein. The sample holds 90,000 to 110,000 distinct CDR3 sequences, approximately 36% seen once. Documented time point: patch test 3, about 24 weeks after DPC sensitization. Treatment given: therapeutic diphenylcyclopropenone sensitization with weekly scalp DPC. Blood was collected ahead of every patch test applied. Trimming removed 4 bases at V and 2 bases at J, with 25 bases between. The CDR3 totals 20 residues. Germline assignment: CDR1 SGHNT and CDR2 YYREEE (reference sequence). This clonotype was picked up a small number of times. The antigen is not known.

This chain connects TRBV5-4 to TRBJ2-6; D perhaps matches TRBD2 (5 bases). The source is a man between 35 and 55 years old with alopecia areata. Some clones in this sample may be carry-over from other donors' samples. The sample consisted of whole blood, taken in connection with sensitization to the hapten diphenylcyclopropenone (DPC). The CDR3 here is CASSLKRTSSTWAGANVLTF. CDR3 coding DNA: TGTGCCAGCAGCCTCAAGCGGACCTCCTCTACGTGGGCTGGGGCCAACGTCCTGACTTTC.